Listed here are 10 T cell receptor beta chains from one sample, sequenced in a study of blood T cell repertoires in COVID-19 (dated by TCRdb to 2019 to 2021). The method behind the library was the immunoSEQ multiplex PCR assay. Sourced from immuneACCESS, this table was stored by TCRdb with only in-frame sequences that have V and J called. A share of the clones is absent; for the studies checked, an unresolved V gene accounts for under half, and the remainder has no known explanation. The sample yields 150,000 to 200,000 clones; more than 75% were counted once. The top ten hold around 1% of the sample. The sequenced material came from peripheral blood. These receptors were taken from a woman aged 18 to 35 who had recovered from COVID-19.

This chain joins TRBV9 and TRBJ2-3, with 7 positions matching TRBD1. CDR3 length: 15 amino acids. Germline V gene sequence: CDR1 SGDLS, CDR2 YYNGEE. V dropped 1 base and J dropped 2; count of bases not matched to a gene: 4. The CDR3, as DNA: TGTGCCAGCAGCGTATCCGGGACAGCCACAGATACGCAGTATTTT. It translates to CASSVSGTATDTQYF.

This sequence joins TRBV7-2 and TRBJ1-2, with TRBD1 matching over 11 bases. This CDR3 comprises 15 residues. After removal of 6 bases from V and 8 bases from J, the junction contained 11 bases not matched to a gene. CDR1 and CDR2 (germline): SGHTA, FQGNSA. The CDR3 loop is CASSPHGRTGGGYTF. The DNA of the CDR3 is TGTGCCAGCAGTCCTCACGGGCGGACAGGGGGCGGCTACACCTTC.

The chain has TRBV7-3 and TRBJ2-1, with TRBD1 as a possible D gene (6 bases). Germline V lookup: CDR1 SGHTA, CDR2 FQGTGA. Trimming left V 5 bases short and J 8 bases short, with 19 bases between. CDR3 size: 15 residues. CDR3 region: CASSPSIGGIDEQFF. The CDR3 DNA is TGTGCCAGCAGCCCCAGTATAGGGGGAATCGATGAGCAGTTCTTC. Complete variable domain (other parts from reference TRBV7-3 and TRBJ2-1): GAGVSQTPSNKVTEKGKYVELRCDPISGHTALYWYRQSLGQGPEFLIYFQGTGAADDSGLPNDRFFAVRPEGSVSTLKIQRTERGDSAVYLCASSPSIGGIDEQFFGPGTRLTVL.

J is TRBJ1-2 and V is TRBV6-5; 7 positions agree with TRBD1. This CDR3 region has 16 residues. The J segment lost 1 base and the V segment lost 0 bases, leaving 5 bases of the junction unmatched. Germline CDR1 MNHEY, CDR2 SVGAGI. CDR3 residues: CASSYSAQGFNYGYTF. The DNA for the CDR3 is TGTGCCAGCAGTTACTCGGCACAGGGGTTTAACTATGGCTACACCTTC.

The genes are TRBV30 and TRBJ2-5, with D perhaps TRBD1 (5 bases). The CDR3 contains 13 residues. CDR1 is GTSNPN, CDR2 SVGIG, per germline (reference sequence). Between the trimmed V and J ends, which lost 5 bases and 1 base, there was a span of 11 bases. The CDR3 here is CAWAAGFQETQYF. CDR3 in DNA: TGTGCCTGGGCCGCAGGGTTCCAAGAGACCCAGTACTTC.

This rearrangement joins TRBV15 to TRBJ2-2; 9 positions match TRBD2. The length of the CDR3 is 20 residues. The J segment lost 1 base and the V segment lost 1 base, leaving 13 bases of the junction unmatched. CDR1 is LNHNV, CDR2 YYDKDF, per germline (reference sequence). The CDR3 region is CATSRVVGSGRWKNTGELFF. CDR3 sequence (DNA): TGTGCCACCAGCAGAGTTGTCGGTAGCGGGAGATGGAAGAACACCGGGGAGCTGTTTTTT.

This rearrangement joins TRBV6-6 to TRBJ1-1; D is unclear. The ends were cut back, 9 bases at V and 0 bases at J, with 17 bases in the middle. The CDR3 sequence is 15 residues long. Germline V lookup: CDR1 MNHNY, CDR2 SVGAGI (reference sequence). CDR3 in amino acids: CASVKEGLMNTEAFF. The CDR3 DNA is TGTGCCAGTGTGAAGGAGGGCCTCATGAACACTGAAGCTTTCTTT.

The chain uses TRBV15 and TRBJ2-3; the D is unclear. Deletions cut 4 bases from V and 3 bases from J, with 14 bases between. The germline CDR1 and CDR2 sequences are LNHNV and YYDKDF (reference sequence). The CDR3 spans 15 residues. CDR3 sequence: CATSKRSSRTDTQYF. DNA for the CDR3: TGTGCCACCAGCAAGAGGTCCTCTAGAACAGATACGCAGTATTTT.

The chain is built from TRBV5-1 and TRBJ2-4; a possible D gene is TRBD2 (6 bases). This CDR3 is 14 amino acids long. Between the trimmed V and J ends, which lost 1 base and 8 bases, there was a span of 13 bases. Looked up from germline, CDR1 is SGHRS and CDR2 is YFSETQ. Here the CDR3 DNA reads TGCGCCAGCAGCTTGACGGGGGTAGGGGACATTCAGTACTTC. It codes for CASSLTGVGDIQYF.

This clone was detected only once. CDR3 in amino acids: CASSDPGGPNEQYV. The CDR3 region has the DNA TGTGCCAGCAGTGACCCGGGAGGGCCGAACGAGCAGTACGTC. The chain combines TRBV2 with TRBJ2-7, with TRBD2 matching over 8 bases. The V gene's germline CDR1 is SNHLY and CDR2 FYNNEI. The V and J ends lost 3 bases and 5 bases, in that order; junction bases with no gene match: 6. This CDR3 has 14 amino acids.